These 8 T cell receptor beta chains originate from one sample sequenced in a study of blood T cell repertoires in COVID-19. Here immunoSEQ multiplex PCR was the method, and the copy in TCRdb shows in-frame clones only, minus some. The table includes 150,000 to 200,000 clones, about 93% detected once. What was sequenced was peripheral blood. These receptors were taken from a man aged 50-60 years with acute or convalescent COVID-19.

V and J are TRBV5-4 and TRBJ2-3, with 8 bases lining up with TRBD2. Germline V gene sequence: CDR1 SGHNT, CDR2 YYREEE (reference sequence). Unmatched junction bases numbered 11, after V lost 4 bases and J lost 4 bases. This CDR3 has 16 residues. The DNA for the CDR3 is TGTGCCAGCAGCCATCGAGCGGGAGTAGATTCAGATACGCAGTATTTT. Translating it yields CASSHRAGVDSDTQYF. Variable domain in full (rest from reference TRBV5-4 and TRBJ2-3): ETGVTQSPTHLIKTRGQQVTLRCSSQSGHNTVSWYQQALGQGPQFIFQYYREEENGRGNFPPRFSGLQFPNYSSELNVNALELDDSALYLCASSHRAGVDSDTQYFGPGTRLTVL.

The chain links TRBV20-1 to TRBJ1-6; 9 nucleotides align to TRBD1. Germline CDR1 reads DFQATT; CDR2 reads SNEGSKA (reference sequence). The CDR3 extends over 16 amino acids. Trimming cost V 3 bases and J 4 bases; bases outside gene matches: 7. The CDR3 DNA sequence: TGCAGTGCTAGTGCACAGGGGGCTTTTTATAATTCACCCCTCCACTTT. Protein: CSASAQGAFYNSPLHF.

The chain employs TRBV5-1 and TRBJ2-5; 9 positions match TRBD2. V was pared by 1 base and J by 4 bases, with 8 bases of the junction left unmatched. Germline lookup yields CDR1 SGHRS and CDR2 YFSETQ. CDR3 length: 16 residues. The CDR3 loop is CASSLSWVAGVETQYF. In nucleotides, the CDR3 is TGCGCCAGCAGCTTGAGTTGGGTAGCGGGGGTAGAGACCCAGTACTTC.

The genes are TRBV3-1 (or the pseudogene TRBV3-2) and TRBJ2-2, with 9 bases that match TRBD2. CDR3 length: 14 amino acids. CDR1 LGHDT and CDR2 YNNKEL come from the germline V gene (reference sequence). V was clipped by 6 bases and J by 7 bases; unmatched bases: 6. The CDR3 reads CASRVSGSGGELFF. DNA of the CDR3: TGTGCCAGCAGAGTTAGCGGGAGCGGCGGGGAGCTGTTTTTT.

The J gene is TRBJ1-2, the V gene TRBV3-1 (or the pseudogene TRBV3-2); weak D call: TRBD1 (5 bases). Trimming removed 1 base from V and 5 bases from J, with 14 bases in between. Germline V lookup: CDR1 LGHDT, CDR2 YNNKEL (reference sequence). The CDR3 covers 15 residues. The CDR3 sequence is CASSQVIGVGYGYTF. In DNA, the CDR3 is TGTGCCAGCAGCCAAGTAATAGGGGTGGGGTATGGCTACACCTTC.

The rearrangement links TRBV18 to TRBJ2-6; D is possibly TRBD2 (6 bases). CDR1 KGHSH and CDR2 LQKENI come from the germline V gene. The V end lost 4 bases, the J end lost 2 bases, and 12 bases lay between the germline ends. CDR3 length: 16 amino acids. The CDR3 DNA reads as TGTGCCAGCTCACGGGAGGACCGCACTGGGGCCAACGTCCTGACTTTC. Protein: CASSREDRTGANVLTF.

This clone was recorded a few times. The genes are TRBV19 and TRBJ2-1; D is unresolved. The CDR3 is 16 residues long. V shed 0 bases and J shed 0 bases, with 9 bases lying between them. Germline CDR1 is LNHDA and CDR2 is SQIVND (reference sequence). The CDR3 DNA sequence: TGTGCCAGTAGTATAGAGACTGCGAGCTCCTACAATGAGCAGTTCTTC. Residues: CASSIETASSYNEQFF.

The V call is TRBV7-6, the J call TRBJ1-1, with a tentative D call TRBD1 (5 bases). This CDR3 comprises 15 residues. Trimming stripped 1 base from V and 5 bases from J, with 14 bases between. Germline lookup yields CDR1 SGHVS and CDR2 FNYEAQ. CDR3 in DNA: TGTGCCAGCAGCTTAGAGGCAAGGGGTAGGACTGAAGCTTTCTTT. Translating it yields CASSLEARGRTEAFF.